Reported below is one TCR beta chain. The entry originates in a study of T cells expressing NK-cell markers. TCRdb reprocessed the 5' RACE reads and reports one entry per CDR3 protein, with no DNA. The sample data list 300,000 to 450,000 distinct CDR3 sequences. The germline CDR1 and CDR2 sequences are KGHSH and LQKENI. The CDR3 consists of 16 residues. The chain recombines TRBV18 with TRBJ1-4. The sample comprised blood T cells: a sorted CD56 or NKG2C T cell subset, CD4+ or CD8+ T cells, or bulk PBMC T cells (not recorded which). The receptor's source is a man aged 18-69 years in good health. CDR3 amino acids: CASSLTAGTLNEKLFF.